The 27 T cell receptor beta chains presented below share a single source sample, sequenced in a study of blood T cell repertoires in COVID-19. Profiled with immunoSEQ multiplex PCR; TCRdb holds only in-frame clones, not every one. The table lists approximately 50,000 clones, 70% to 85% of them singletons. Sequenced sample: peripheral blood. Every receptor here comes from an elderly man with COVID-19, enrolled during active disease.

V gene TRBV23-1 combines with J gene TRBJ2-5; 12 nucleotides line up with TRBD1. TRBV23-1 is noted as an ORF with a role that remains uncertain. The CDR3 contains 17 residues. With 6 bases clipped from V and 5 bases from J, the junction kept 13 bases outside the gene matches. The CDR3 sequence is CASSPTRDRGQRETQYF. The CDR3, as DNA: TGCGCCAGCAGCCCAACGCGGGACAGGGGGCAGAGGGAGACCCAGTACTTC.

This clone was picked up a small number of times. The chain has TRBV23-1 and TRBJ1-5, with D uncertain. TRBV23-1 is an ORF for which the function is uncertain. Trimming left V 0 bases short and J 4 bases short, with 10 bases between. The CDR3 length is 15 residues. DNA of the CDR3: TGCGCCAGCAGTCAATCGGTGAGGCTGAATCAGCCCCAGCATTTT. As protein: CASSQSVRLNQPQHF.

CDR3 nucleotides: TGTGCCAGCAGCGTAGACGGGAGGGTCGGGGAGACCCAGTACTTC. This sequence encodes CASSVDGRVGETQYF. The rearrangement joins TRBV9 to TRBJ2-5; TRBD2 matches at 8 bases. Germline CDR1 and CDR2: SGDLS and YYNGEE. Germline trimming cut 0 bases from V and 5 bases from J; bases unmatched to any gene: 6. This CDR3 is built from 15 residues. Full variable domain (rest looked up from reference TRBV9 and TRBJ2-5): DSGVTQTPKHLITATGQRVTLRCSPRSGDLSVYWYQQSLDQGLQFLIQYYNGEERAKGNILERFSAQQFPDLHSELNLSSLELGDSALYFCASSVDGRVGETQYFGPGTRLLVL.

The V call is TRBV30, the J call TRBJ1-5; D gene ambiguous. The CDR3 runs to 13 residues. CDR1 is GTSNPN, CDR2 SVGIG, per germline (reference sequence). V was cut by 2 bases and J by 3 bases, with 8 bases left in between. The DNA for the CDR3 is TGTGCCTGGAGTACCCAGGTCAATCAGCCCCAGCATTTT. Encoded protein: CAWSTQVNQPQHF.

The chain couples TRBV11-3 to TRBJ1-5; TRBD1 agrees at 9 bases. The CDR3 length is 15 residues. CDR1 and CDR2 (germline): SGHNT, YENEEA. Unmatched junction bases numbered 1, after V lost 1 base and J lost 3 bases. DNA of the CDR3: TGTGCCAGCAGCTTAGGACAGGGGGTCAATCAGCCCCAGCATTTT. This encodes CASSLGQGVNQPQHF.

This clone has only one observation. The V gene is TRBV5-5, the J gene TRBJ2-1; possibly TRBD2 for D (5 bases). Germline assignment: CDR1 SGHKS and CDR2 YYEKEE (reference sequence). V lost 1 base and J lost 13, with 15 bases in between. This CDR3 spans 13 amino acids. CDR3 sequence: CASSLRGDLFQFF. CDR3 DNA sequence: TGTGCCAGCAGCTTGCGGGGAGACCTTTTTCAGTTCTTC.

The CDR3 reads CASSMDRGQETQYF. The DNA of the CDR3 is TGTGCCAGCAGCATGGACAGGGGGCAGGAGACCCAGTACTTC. The rearrangement links TRBV7-2 to TRBJ2-5; TRBD1 aligns across 11 bases. The CDR3 is made up of 14 amino acids. Losses at the gene ends were 5 bases for V and 5 bases for J; bases not matched to a gene: 4. The germline gives CDR1 SGHTA, CDR2 FQGNSA.

The chain couples TRBV28 to TRBJ1-3; tentative D call: TRBD1 (6 bases). Germline V CDR1 and CDR2: MDHEN, SYDVKM. The V and J ends lost 1 base and 0 bases respectively, with 28 bases between them. The CDR3 contains 22 residues. CDR3 in amino acids: CASSLSARDASVYRASGNTIYF. The DNA for the CDR3 is TGTGCCAGCAGTTTATCGGCCAGGGATGCGTCAGTATACAGGGCCTCTGGAAACACCATATATTTT.

The chain couples TRBV19 to TRBJ2-3; TRBD1 might be the D (5 bases). The CDR3 is 17 residues long. Trimming cost V 2 bases and J 2 bases, with 17 bases left between them. Germline V gene sequence: CDR1 LNHDA, CDR2 SQIVND (reference sequence). The CDR3 nucleotides read TGTGCCAGTAGTATAAGGGCAGGGAAGTACGACACAGATACGCAGTATTTT. Its translation: CASSIRAGKYDTDTQYF.

This chain links TRBV6-2 or TRBV6-3 with TRBJ1-5; weak D call: TRBD1 (5 bases). Germline assignment: CDR1 MNHEY and CDR2 SVGEGT. This CDR3 comprises 14 residues. V shed 5 bases and J shed 7 bases, with 15 bases lying between them. Here the CDR3 reads CASSRTTVKQPQHF. The CDR3, as DNA: TGTGCCAGCAGTCGGACGACAGTAAAACAGCCCCAGCATTTT.

The rearrangement joins TRBV28 to TRBJ1-5; D perhaps matches TRBD1 (6 bases). The V gene lost 6 bases and the J gene lost 4 bases, with 16 bases spanning the gap. Germline loops: CDR1 MDHEN, CDR2 SYDVKM. The length of the CDR3 is 15 residues. CDR3 in amino acids: CASRFTGIGNQPQHF. The CDR3 bases are TGTGCCAGCAGATTCACAGGGATTGGTAATCAGCCCCAGCATTTT.

The chain employs TRBV5-8 and TRBJ2-5, with TRBD1 matching 8 bases. The CDR3 runs to 15 residues. J lost 2 bases, V lost 3 bases, and 6 bases had no gene match. Germline loops: CDR1 SGHTS, CDR2 YDEGEE. This CDR3 reads CASSSPGQDQETQYF. In DNA, the CDR3 is TGTGCCAGCAGCTCACCGGGACAGGATCAAGAGACCCAGTACTTC.

The chain employs TRBV19 and TRBJ1-4, with TRBD1 matching over 7 bases. CDR1 is LNHDA and CDR2 is SQIVND in the germline V gene (reference sequence). V gave up 4 bases and J gave up 7 bases; unmatched junction bases: 9. This CDR3 has 15 residues. The CDR3 here is CASSKGGLTTEKLFF. CDR3 in DNA: TGTGCCAGTAGTAAAGGGGGCCTGACCACTGAAAAACTGTTTTTT.

This rearrangement joins TRBV7-8 to TRBJ1-3, with D perhaps matching TRBD1 (5 bases). V was shortened by 4 bases and J by 4 bases, with 14 bases between the two germline ends. This CDR3 has 15 residues. Germline lookup yields CDR1 SGHVS and CDR2 FQNEAQ. The CDR3 nucleotides are TGTGCCAGCAGCTCATCAGGGTCCTCGGGAAACACCATATATTTT. It codes for CASSSSGSSGNTIYF.

The chain is built from TRBV4-3 and TRBJ2-3; D perhaps matches TRBD1 (5 bases). CDR1 is LGHNA, CDR2 YSLEER, per germline. The CDR3 runs 16 residues. The germline V and J ends were trimmed by 4 bases and 3 bases, with 17 bases remaining between them. The CDR3: CASSRLTRGGTDTQYF. CDR3 in DNA: TGCGCCAGCAGCCGCCTCACAAGGGGCGGTACAGATACGCAGTATTTT.

V usage is TRBV19 and J usage is TRBJ2-2; perhaps TRBD2 as D (5 bases). The V gene lost 5 bases and the J gene lost 2 bases, with 12 bases spanning the gap. This CDR3 has 15 residues. Germline V gene sequence: CDR1 LNHDA, CDR2 SQIVND (reference sequence). The CDR3 loop reads CASSPRTGNTGELFF. CDR3 DNA: TGTGCCAGTAGTCCCCGGACGGGAAACACCGGGGAGCTGTTTTTT.

The chain couples TRBV27 to TRBJ1-1, with TRBD1 identical over 8 bases. Germline CDR1 and CDR2: MNHEY and SMNVEV (reference sequence). This CDR3 comprises 13 residues. With V trimmed by 0 bases and J by 10 bases, 4 bases remained unmatched. The CDR3 region is CASSLSQGAGAFF. The CDR3 nucleotides read TGTGCCAGCAGTTTATCGCAGGGGGCGGGAGCTTTCTTT.

This clone has just a few counts. V is TRBV11-3 and J is TRBJ2-3; D gene ambiguous. There are 16 residues in the CDR3. The germline V gene has CDR1 SGHNT and CDR2 YENEEA. Deletions cut 1 base from V and 0 bases from J, with 11 bases between. CDR3: CASSLGREHSTDTQYF. The CDR3 DNA follows: TGTGCCAGCAGCTTAGGCCGAGAGCATAGCACAGATACGCAGTATTTT. The variable domain in full, with the rest retrieved from reference TRBV11-3 and TRBJ2-3, is EAGVVQSPRYKIIEKKQPVAFWCNPISGHNTLYWYLQNLGQGPELLIRYENEEAVDDSQLPKDRFSAERLKGVDSTLKIQPAELGDSAVYLCASSLGREHSTDTQYFGPGTRLTVL.

As to this clone: Other DNA sequences of this sample code for an identical CDR3. The chain uses TRBV7-8 and TRBJ1-2; D not certain. Trimming took off 1 base at V and 3 bases at J, with 6 bases between the two ends. CDR1 is SGHVS, CDR2 FQNEAQ, per germline. This CDR3 spans 13 amino acids. CDR3 sequence reads: CASSLGRDYGYTF. The CDR3 DNA follows: TGTGCCAGCAGCTTAGGACGGGACTATGGCTACACCTTC. Supplemented by reference TRBV7-8 and TRBJ1-2, the full variable domain reads GAGVSQSPRYKVAKRGQDVALRCDPISGHVSLFWYQQALGQGPEFLTYFQNEAQLDKSGLPSDRFFAERPEGSVSTLKIQRTQQEDSAVYLCASSLGRDYGYTFGSGTRLTVV.

The J gene is TRBJ1-1, the V gene TRBV5-1, with D unclear. CDR3 length equals 12 residues. CDR1 and CDR2 from the germline V gene are SGHRS and YFSETQ. V lost 5 bases to trimming and J lost 0 bases, with 5 bases between them. The CDR3 here is CASSRVNTEAFF. The DNA for the CDR3 is TGCGCCAGCAGTCGCGTGAACACTGAAGCTTTCTTT.

V is TRBV3-1 (or the pseudogene TRBV3-2) and J is TRBJ2-7; D is uncertain. The germline V gene encodes CDR1 LGHDT and CDR2 YNNKEL (reference sequence). V shed 0 bases and J shed 7 bases, with 13 bases lying between them. The CDR3 runs 14 residues. Here the CDR3 reads CASSQDPSTPEQYV. The CDR3 DNA follows: TGTGCCAGCAGCCAAGATCCATCGACTCCAGAGCAGTACGTC.

This chain joins TRBV25-1 and TRBJ1-1; D gene ambiguous. The CDR3 has 16 amino acids. Trimming took off 0 bases at V and 0 bases at J, with 11 bases between the two ends. Germline lookup yields CDR1 MGHDK and CDR2 SYGVNS. Here the CDR3 DNA reads TGTGCCAGCAGTGAATATCAGGAGGGTATGAACACTGAAGCTTTCTTT. This sequence encodes CASSEYQEGMNTEAFF.

V is TRBV11-3 and J is TRBJ2-7, with 9 bases identical to TRBD2. The germline gives CDR1 SGHNT, CDR2 YENEEA. The CDR3 extends over 15 amino acids. The V and J ends lost 2 bases and 1 base, in that order; junction bases with no gene match: 3. CDR3 sequence (DNA): TGTGCCAGCAGCTTATTTAGCGGGGGTTCCTACGAGCAGTACTTC. Encoded protein: CASSLFSGGSYEQYF.

A single count supports this clone. The chain combines TRBV11-3 with TRBJ2-2, with D possibly being TRBD2 (5 bases). The CDR3 consists of 15 residues. The germline V gene encodes CDR1 SGHNT and CDR2 YENEEA. V lost 4 bases, J lost 3 bases, and 12 bases lay in between. The CDR3 sequence: CASSSHREDTGELFF. The CDR3 nucleotides read TGTGCCAGCAGCTCTCACCGGGAAGACACCGGGGAGCTGTTTTTT.

This clone was found once. The chain recombines TRBV6-2 or TRBV6-3 with TRBJ1-4; 8 positions agree with TRBD1. The junction had 8 bases not matched to a gene; V was cut back by 4 bases and J by 7 bases. CDR1 and CDR2 from the germline V gene are MNHEY and SVGEGT. CDR3 length: 15 residues. CDR3 nucleotide sequence: TGTGCCAGCAGTTTCCGACAGGGGAGCGGTGAAAAACTGTTTTTT. Translated, it gives CASSFRQGSGEKLFF.

The rearrangement uses TRBV30 and TRBJ1-2; tentative D call: TRBD1 (6 bases). V was pared by 1 base and J by 4 bases, with 13 bases between. The germline V gene encodes CDR1 GTSNPN and CDR2 SVGIG (reference sequence). The length of the CDR3 is 14 residues. The DNA for the CDR3 is TGTGCCTGGAGTGGGGGGCGGGGGACCTATGGCTACACCTTC. This sequence encodes CAWSGGRGTYGYTF.

This clone was recorded once. The chain recombines TRBV27 with TRBJ1-1, with D tentatively TRBD1 (6 bases). Trimming took 8 bases from V and 3 from J, leaving 22 bases between them. Germline lookup yields CDR1 MNHEY and CDR2 SMNVEV (reference sequence). The CDR3 covers 16 residues. The DNA for the CDR3 is TGTGCCAGCGTCCCCCTGGGGGCGAGGTATGACACTGAAGCTTTCTTT. It translates to CASVPLGARYDTEAFF.